The following is a T cell receptor beta chain sequence with its context. Its specificity is not known. Both TRBC1 and TRBC2 were covered by a beta constant-region primer of two equimolar oligonucleotides. The ligated cDNA underwent four PCR rounds using SP2 and nested alpha and beta constant-region primers. TCRdb itself ran the UMI-ligation and nested PCR reads through MiXCR, one entry per CDR3 protein. The sample lists around 160,000 distinct CDR3 sequences; approximately 17% were seen once. The record originates from a study of naive and memory T cell subsets. V was trimmed by 5 bases and J by 6 bases, leaving 14 bases between them. Per germline, CDR1 LNHDA and CDR2 SQIVND (reference sequence). The CDR3 has 14 residues. General study results and limits: TCR abundance followed a power law differing between naive and memory subsets. Especially in CD8 cells, naive repertoires contained a few larger clonotypes, possibly CD45RA-re-expressing memory cells. Over 85% of naive TCR sequences appeared only once after error correction, unlike memory subsets.

The specimen sequenced was naive CD4+ T cells from blood. The chain uses TRBV19 and TRBJ1-5; D gene ambiguous. This clonotype was sampled from a human donor in good health. DNA for the CDR3: TGTGCCAGTAGTGGGCCCTCTCGGATTCAGCCCCAGCATTTT. This codes for CASSGPSRIQPQHF.